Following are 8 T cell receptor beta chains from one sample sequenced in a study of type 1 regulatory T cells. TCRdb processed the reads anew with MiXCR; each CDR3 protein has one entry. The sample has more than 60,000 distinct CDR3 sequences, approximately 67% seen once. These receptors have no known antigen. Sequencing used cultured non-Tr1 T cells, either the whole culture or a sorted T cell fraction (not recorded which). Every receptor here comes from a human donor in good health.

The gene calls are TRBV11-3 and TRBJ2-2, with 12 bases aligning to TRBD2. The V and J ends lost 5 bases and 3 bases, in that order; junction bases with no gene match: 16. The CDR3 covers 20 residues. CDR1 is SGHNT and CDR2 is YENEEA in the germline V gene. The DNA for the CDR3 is TGTGCCAGCAGCCAAACGGGGTGGCTAGCGGGAGGGTCGGACACCGGGGAGCTGTTTTTT. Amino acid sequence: CASSQTGWLAGGSDTGELFF.

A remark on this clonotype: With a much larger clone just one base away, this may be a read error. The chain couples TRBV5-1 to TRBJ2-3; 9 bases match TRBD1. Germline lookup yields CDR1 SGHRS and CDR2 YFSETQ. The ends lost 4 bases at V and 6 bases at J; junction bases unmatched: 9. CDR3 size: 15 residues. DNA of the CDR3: TGCGCCAGCAGCCGGAAAGACAGGGGGGCTGATACGCAGTATTTT. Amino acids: CASSRKDRGADTQYF.

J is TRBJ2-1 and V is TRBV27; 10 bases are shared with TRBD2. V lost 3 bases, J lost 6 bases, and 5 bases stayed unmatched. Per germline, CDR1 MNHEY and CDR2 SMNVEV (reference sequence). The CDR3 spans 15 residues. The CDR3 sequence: CASSFSSGRANEQFF. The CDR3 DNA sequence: TGTGCCAGCAGTTTCTCCAGCGGGAGGGCCAATGAGCAGTTCTTC.

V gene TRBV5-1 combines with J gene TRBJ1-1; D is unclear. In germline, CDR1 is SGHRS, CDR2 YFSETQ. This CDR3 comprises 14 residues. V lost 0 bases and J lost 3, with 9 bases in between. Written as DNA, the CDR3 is TGCGCCAGCAGCTTGGATCCCTGGGACACTGAAGCTTTCTTT. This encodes CASSLDPWDTEAFF.

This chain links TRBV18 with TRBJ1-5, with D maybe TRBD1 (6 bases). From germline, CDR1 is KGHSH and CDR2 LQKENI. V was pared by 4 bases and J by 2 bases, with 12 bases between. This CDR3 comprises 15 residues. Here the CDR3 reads CASSQSTGGNQPQHF. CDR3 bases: TGTGCCAGCTCACAATCGACAGGAGGCAATCAGCCCCAGCATTTT.

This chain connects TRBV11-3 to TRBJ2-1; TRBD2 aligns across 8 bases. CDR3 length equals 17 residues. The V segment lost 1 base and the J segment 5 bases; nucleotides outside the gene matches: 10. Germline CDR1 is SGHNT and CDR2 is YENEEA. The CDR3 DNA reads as TGTGCCAGCAGCTTAGGTTCGATAACTAGCGGCCACAATGAGCAGTTCTTC. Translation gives CASSLGSITSGHNEQFF.

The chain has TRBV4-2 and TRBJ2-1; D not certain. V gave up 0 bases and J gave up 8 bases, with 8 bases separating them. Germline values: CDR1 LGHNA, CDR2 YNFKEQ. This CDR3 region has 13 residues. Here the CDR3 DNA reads TGTGCCAGCAGCCAAGAGGGTGAAGATGAGCAGTTCTTC. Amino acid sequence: CASSQEGEDEQFF.

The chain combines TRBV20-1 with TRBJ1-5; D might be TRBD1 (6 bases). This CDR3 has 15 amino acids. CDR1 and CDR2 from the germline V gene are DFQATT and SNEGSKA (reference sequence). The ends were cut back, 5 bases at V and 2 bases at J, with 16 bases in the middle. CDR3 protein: CSAEKTGTGNQPQHF. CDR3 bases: TGCAGTGCTGAGAAGACAGGAACGGGCAATCAGCCCCAGCATTTT.